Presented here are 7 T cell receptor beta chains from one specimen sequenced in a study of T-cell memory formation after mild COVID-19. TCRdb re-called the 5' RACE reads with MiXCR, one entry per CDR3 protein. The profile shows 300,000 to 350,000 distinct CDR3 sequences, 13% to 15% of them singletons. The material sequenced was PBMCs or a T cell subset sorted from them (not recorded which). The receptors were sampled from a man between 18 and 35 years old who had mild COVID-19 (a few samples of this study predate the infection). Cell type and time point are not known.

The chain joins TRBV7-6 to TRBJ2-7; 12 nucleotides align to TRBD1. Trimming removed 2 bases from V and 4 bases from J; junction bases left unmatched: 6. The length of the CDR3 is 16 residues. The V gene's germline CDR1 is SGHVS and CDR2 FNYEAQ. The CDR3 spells CASSLLPGQGAYEQYF. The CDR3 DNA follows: TGTGCCAGCAGCTTACTACCGGGACAGGGGGCGTACGAGCAGTACTTC.

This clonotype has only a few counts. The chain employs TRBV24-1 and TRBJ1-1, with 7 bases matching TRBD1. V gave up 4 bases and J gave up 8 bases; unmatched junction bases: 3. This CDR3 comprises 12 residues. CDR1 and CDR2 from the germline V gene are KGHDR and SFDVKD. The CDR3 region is CATSDTDREAFF. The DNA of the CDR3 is TGTGCCACCAGTGACACGGACAGGGAAGCTTTCTTT.

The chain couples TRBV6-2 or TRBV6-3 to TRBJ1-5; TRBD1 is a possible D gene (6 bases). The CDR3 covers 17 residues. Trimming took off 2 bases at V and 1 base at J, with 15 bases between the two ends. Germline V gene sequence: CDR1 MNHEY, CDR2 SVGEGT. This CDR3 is CASSYRGPNQSNQPQHF. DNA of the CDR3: TGTGCCAGCAGTTACCGGGGGCCGAACCAGAGCAATCAGCCCCAGCATTTT.

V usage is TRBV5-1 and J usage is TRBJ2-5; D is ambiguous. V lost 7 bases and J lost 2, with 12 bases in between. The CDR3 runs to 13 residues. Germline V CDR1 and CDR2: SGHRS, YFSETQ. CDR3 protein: CASRTRSQETQYF. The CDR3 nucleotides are TGCGCCAGCCGGACGAGGAGTCAAGAGACCCAGTACTTC.

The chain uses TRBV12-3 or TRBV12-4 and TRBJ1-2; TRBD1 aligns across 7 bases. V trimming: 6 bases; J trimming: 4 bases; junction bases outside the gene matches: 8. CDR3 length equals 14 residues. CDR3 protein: CASSPGQRVYGYTF. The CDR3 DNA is TGTGCCAGCAGCCCGGGACAGAGGGTCTATGGCTACACCTTC.

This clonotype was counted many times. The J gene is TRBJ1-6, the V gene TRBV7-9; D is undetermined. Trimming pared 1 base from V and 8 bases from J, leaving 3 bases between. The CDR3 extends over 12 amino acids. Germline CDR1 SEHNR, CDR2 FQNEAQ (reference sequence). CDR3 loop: CASSLGDSPLHF. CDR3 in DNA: TGTGCCAGCAGCTTAGGGGATTCACCCCTCCACTTT.

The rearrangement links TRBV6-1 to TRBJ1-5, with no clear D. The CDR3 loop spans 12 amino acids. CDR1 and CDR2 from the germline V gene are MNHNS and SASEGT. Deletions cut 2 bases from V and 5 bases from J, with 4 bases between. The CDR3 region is CASSEWDQPQHF. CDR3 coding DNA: TGTGCCAGCAGTGAATGGGATCAGCCCCAGCATTTT.